This T cell receptor (beta chain) is drawn from a study of blood T cell repertoires in COVID-19. As for the study in general: T cells, B-cell-depleted T cells, or PBMCs supplied cDNA or gDNA.

The CDR3 extends over 12 amino acids. Deletions cut 4 bases from V and 7 bases from J, with 13 bases between. Germline values: CDR1 GTSNPN, CDR2 SVGIG (reference sequence). How the authors handled the data: Reference gene primer amplification gave nucleated cell count estimates. The table came from immunoSEQ multiplex PCR; TCRdb's copy has only in-frame clones and leaves some out. V, J and clone size are those of that table, while D and trimming were read from the DNA. The sample has about 59,000 clones, 87% seen once. The sample consisted of peripheral blood. The chain links TRBV30 to TRBJ1-1; D is possibly TRBD1 (5 bases). This receptor was obtained from a man aged 55 to 69 with active or convalescent COVID-19. The chain's CDR3 is CAWIGGTLEAFF. The CDR3 nucleotides are TGTGCCTGGATTGGAGGGACTCTTGAAGCTTTCTTT.